This record looks at one T cell receptor beta chain sequence and its context. Its antigen remains unidentified. This record belongs to a study of cytomegalovirus exposure and HLA in healthy donors. Study-wide points: Three CMV-associated chains proved CMV antigen-specific in vitro. It has been reported that TCR beta sequences accurately predicted the HLA-A and HLA-B alleles of most subjects.

Primers: 60 Vbeta forward and 13 Jbeta reverse. Method: immunoSEQ multiplex PCR; TCRdb's copy keeps in-frame clones and lacks some. The sample has fewer than 150,000 clones; 82% are singletons. CDR1 is MGHDK, CDR2 SYGVNS, per germline. This CDR3 spans 13 amino acids. The V gene lost 5 bases and the J gene lost 2 bases, with 7 bases spanning the gap. All donors participated as healthy donors of bone marrow. The chain is built from TRBV25-1 and TRBJ1-3; D gene unclear. The sequence came from a woman younger than 30 in good health and CMV-seronegative. The sequenced sample consisted of PBMCs. The CDR3 protein is CASSTQPGNTIYF. The CDR3 coding sequence is TGTGCCAGCAGTACACAGCCTGGAAACACCATATATTTT.